One sample yielded the 18 T cell receptor beta chains listed below, sequenced in a study of PD-1 blockade in classical Hodgkin lymphoma. This sample's time point: cycle 4 day 1 (C4D1), after six to seven weeks of nivolumab. Every patient was affected by relapse after autologous stem cell transplantation, while exposure to brentuximab vedotin was not uniform. Produced via immunoSEQ multiplex PCR; TCRdb's table is partial and in-frame only. The top ten clones hold approximately 3% of a sample with just under 45,000 clones, roughly two thirds of them seen once. Sequences were derived from peripheral blood mononuclear cells (PBMCs), sampled before the fourth cycle of nivolumab. Receptors originate from a human donor with classical Hodgkin lymphoma.

V gene TRBV7-9 combines with J gene TRBJ1-1; D remains ambiguous. V gave up 3 bases and J gave up 1 base, with 9 bases separating them. CDR1 is SEHNR and CDR2 is FQNEAQ in the germline V gene (reference sequence). The CDR3 has 14 amino acids. CDR3 coding DNA: TGTGCCAGCAGCTTGGTGGCTTCGAACACTGAAGCTTTCTTT. This encodes CASSLVASNTEAFF.

This chain joins TRBV7-2 and TRBJ2-3; TRBD2 is a possible D gene (5 bases). V shed 7 bases and J shed 6 bases, with 17 bases lying between them. This CDR3 spans 14 amino acids. The germline V gene has CDR1 SGHTA and CDR2 FQGNSA. The CDR3 reads CASNLGRGRDTQYF. CDR3 nucleotide sequence: TGTGCCAGCAATTTAGGACGCGGGCGCGATACGCAGTATTTT.

CDR3 DNA sequence: TGTGCCAGCAGGGGCGGGGGAAGCTACACCTTC. As protein: CASRGGGSYTF. J is TRBJ1-2 and V is TRBV28, with D perhaps TRBD1 (5 bases). The germline V gene has CDR1 MDHEN and CDR2 SYDVKM. The V and J ends lost 6 bases and 9 bases respectively, with 11 bases between them. This CDR3 comprises 11 residues.

The rearrangement uses TRBV15 and TRBJ2-1, with 7 bases aligning to TRBD1. J gave up 7 bases and V 2 bases, and 11 bases lay outside the gene matches. CDR1 and CDR2 (germline): LNHNV, YYDKDF (reference sequence). The CDR3 spans 16 residues. The CDR3 here is CATSRWTGDIQNEQFF. In DNA, the CDR3 is TGTGCCACCAGCAGATGGACAGGAGACATCCAGAATGAGCAGTTCTTC.

This clone was seen a few times. The rearrangement joins TRBV5-1 to TRBJ2-5, with D perhaps TRBD2 (6 bases). The germline CDR1 and CDR2 sequences are SGHRS and YFSETQ. The CDR3 is 14 amino acids. Trimming removed 4 bases at V and 5 bases at J, with 15 bases between. The CDR3 region is CASSPYGGGETQYF. The CDR3 coding sequence is TGCGCCAGCAGCCCCTACGGGGGTGGGGAGACCCAGTACTTC. Drawing the rest from reference TRBV5-1 and TRBJ2-5, the complete variable domain is KAGVTQTPRYLIKTRGQQVTLSCSPISGHRSVSWYQQTPGQGLQFLFEYFSETQRNKGNFPGRFSGRQFSNSRSEMNVSTLELGDSALYLCASSPYGGGETQYFGPGTRLLVL.

The V and J genes are TRBV19 and TRBJ2-1; D gene ambiguous. In germline, CDR1 is LNHDA, CDR2 SQIVND (reference sequence). The V end lost 1 base, the J end lost 7 bases, and 2 bases lay between the germline ends. The CDR3 loop spans 11 amino acids. The CDR3 DNA reads TGTGCCAGTAGTATAGGGAATGAGCAGTTCTTC. Its translation: CASSIGNEQFF.

J is TRBJ2-5 and V is TRBV28; the D gene is possibly TRBD1 (6 bases). Germline V lookup: CDR1 MDHEN, CDR2 SYDVKM. This CDR3 has 14 residues. V lost 6 bases to trimming and J lost 5 bases, with 16 bases between them. The CDR3 nucleotides read TGTGCCAGCAGCAAACTACTGCAGGGGGAGACCCAGTACTTC. Translation: CASSKLLQGETQYF.

This clone appeared once. The germline gene is not matched at one end of the junction; a read error may be the cause. Here the CDR3 reads CASNLEAGSNQPQHF. As DNA, the CDR3 is TGTGCCAGCAACTTAGAGGCGGGTAGCAATCAGCCCCAGCATTTT. V usage is TRBV7-9 and J usage is TRBJ1-5; D ambiguous. This CDR3 region has 15 residues. CDR1 SEHNR and CDR2 FQNEAQ come from the germline V gene (reference sequence). Looking up the rest from reference TRBV7-9 and TRBJ1-5 gives the full variable domain: DTGVSQNPRHKITKRGQNVTFRCDPISEHNRLYWYRQTLGQGPEFLTYFQNEAQLEKSRLLSDRFSAERPKGSFSTLEIQRTEQGDSAMYLCASNLEAGSNQPQHFGDGTRLSIL.

This chain connects TRBV6-1 to TRBJ2-1; no firm D call. The V end was cut by 9 bases, the J end by 0 bases, with 12 bases between. Germline lookup yields CDR1 MNHNS and CDR2 SASEGT. The CDR3 loop spans 14 amino acids. CDR3 sequence (DNA): TGTGCCAGTAAAAATTCCGGCTCCTACAATGAGCAGTTCTTC. Translating it yields CASKNSGSYNEQFF.

The table lists this clone with a few counts. The chain couples TRBV7-2 to TRBJ2-1; D unresolved. There are 14 residues in the CDR3. CDR1 is SGHTA and CDR2 is FQGNSA in the germline V gene. Trimming stripped 2 bases from V and 5 bases from J, with 10 bases between. The CDR3 sequence: CASSLSPQDNEQFF. The CDR3 coding sequence is TGTGCCAGCAGCTTATCGCCGCAAGACAATGAGCAGTTCTTC.

This clone was observed a handful of times. This chain connects TRBV9 to TRBJ1-3; 8 nucleotides match TRBD1. The trim removed 1 base at V and 3 bases at J, leaving 0 bases unmatched. This CDR3 region has 14 residues. Germline V lookup: CDR1 SGDLS, CDR2 YYNGEE. Here the CDR3 DNA reads TGTGCCAGCAGCGTAACAGGGGGTGGAAACACCATATATTTT. Protein sequence: CASSVTGGGNTIYF.

This clone showed up just a few times. The same CDR3 also results from other DNA sequences found in this sample. The chain carries TRBV5-1 and TRBJ2-7; D is undetermined. CDR1 SGHRS and CDR2 YFSETQ come from the germline V gene. This CDR3 has 18 amino acids. The V and J ends lost 0 bases and 0 bases respectively, with 19 bases between them. The CDR3 coding sequence is TGCGCCAGCAGCTTGGAGCCTGCAGGCGAAACCAGCTCCTACGAGCAGTACTTC. Its translation: CASSLEPAGETSSYEQYF.

The chain joins TRBV5-5 to TRBJ1-3, with D hard to call. Germline CDR1 and CDR2: SGHKS and YYEKEE (reference sequence). The CDR3 is 12 residues long. V lost 7 bases and J lost 2, with 7 bases in between. CDR3 residues: CASDAAGNTIYF. CDR3 nucleotides: TGTGCCAGCGATGCAGCTGGAAACACCATATATTTT.

CDR3 sequence (DNA): TGTGCCAGCAGCTCGGGACAGGGGAGGAACACCATATATTTT. Protein product: CASSSGQGRNTIYF. V and J are TRBV5-4 and TRBJ1-3; TRBD1 matches 10 bases. Unmatched junction bases numbered 4, after V lost 3 bases and J lost 7 bases. There are 14 residues in the CDR3. Looked up from germline, CDR1 is SGHNT and CDR2 is YYREEE (reference sequence).

This chain uses TRBV5-1 with TRBJ2-2; the match to TRBD2 covers 9 bases. The CDR3 is made up of 16 amino acids. Germline V gives CDR1 SGHRS, CDR2 YFSETQ. V shed 3 bases, J shed 4 bases, and the junction held 7 bases outside the gene matches. The CDR3: CASSSRGGEATGELFF. The CDR3, as DNA: TGCGCCAGCAGCTCGCGGGGGGGCGAGGCCACCGGGGAGCTGTTTTTT.

The V call is TRBV7-9, the J call TRBJ1-2; D is ambiguous. Germline values: CDR1 SEHNR, CDR2 FQNEAQ (reference sequence). Trimming pared 2 bases from V and 0 bases from J, leaving 10 bases between. The CDR3 extends over 15 amino acids. In DNA, the CDR3 is TGTGCCAGCAGCTTAACCCACCCGGCTAACTATGGCTACACCTTC. Its protein product is CASSLTHPANYGYTF.

V and J are TRBV9 and TRBJ1-5; no firm D call. Germline loops: CDR1 SGDLS, CDR2 YYNGEE. The CDR3 covers 15 residues. The V end was cut by 7 bases, the J end by 0 bases, with 14 bases between. The CDR3 DNA reads TGTGCCAGCGACCCAGACGGCTATAGCAATCAGCCCCAGCATTTT. Translation: CASDPDGYSNQPQHF.

The chain couples TRBV5-7 to TRBJ1-1; tentatively, D is TRBD1 (6 bases). TRBV5-7 is flagged as an ORF with uncertain function. The V end was cut by 8 bases, the J end by 3 bases, with 14 bases between. The length of the CDR3 is 13 residues. CDR3 in amino acids: CASRGAGDTEAFF. The CDR3 DNA is TGTGCCAGTAGGGGGGCTGGGGACACTGAAGCTTTCTTT.